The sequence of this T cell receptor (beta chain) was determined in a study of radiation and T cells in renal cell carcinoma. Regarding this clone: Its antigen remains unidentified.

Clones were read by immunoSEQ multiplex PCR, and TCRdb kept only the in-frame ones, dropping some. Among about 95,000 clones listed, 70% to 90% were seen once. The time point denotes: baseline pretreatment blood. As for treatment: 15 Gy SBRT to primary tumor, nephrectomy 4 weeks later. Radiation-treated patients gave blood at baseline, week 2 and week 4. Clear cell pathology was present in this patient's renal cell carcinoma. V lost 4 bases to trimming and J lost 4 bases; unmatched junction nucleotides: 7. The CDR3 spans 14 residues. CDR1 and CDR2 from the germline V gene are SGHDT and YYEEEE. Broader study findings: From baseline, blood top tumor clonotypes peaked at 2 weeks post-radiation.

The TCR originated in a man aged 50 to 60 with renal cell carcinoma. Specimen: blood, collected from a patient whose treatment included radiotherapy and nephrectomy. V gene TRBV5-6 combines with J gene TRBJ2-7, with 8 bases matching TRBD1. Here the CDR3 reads CASSTGQGKYEQYF. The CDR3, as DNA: TGTGCCAGCAGCACCGGACAGGGAAAGTACGAGCAGTACTTC.